These 19 T cell receptor beta chains were sequenced from one sample in a study of CD8 T cells in ankylosing spondylitis. Study conclusions and caveats: The study identified a TCR beta motif of under ten highly homologous variants that appeared characteristic of ankylosing spondylitis blood.

Their antigens are not known. One entry per CDR3 protein, called by TCRdb with MiXCR from the 5' RACE reads. Here the sample spans approximately 300,000 distinct CDR3 sequences, around 8% being singletons. Sequenced material: blood, either unsorted or a sorted T cell fraction (not recorded which). Every receptor here comes from a male donor with ankylosing spondylitis.

This clonotype was seen only a few times. CDR3 nucleotide sequence: TGTGCCAGCAGTTACGAGAGAGCAACTAATGAAAAACTGTTTTTT. Residues: CASSYERATNEKLFF. This chain joins TRBV6-5 and TRBJ1-4; unclear D gene. Trimming stripped 2 bases from V and 0 bases from J, with 7 bases between. The germline V gene has CDR1 MNHEY and CDR2 SVGAGI. CDR3 size: 15 residues.

This clonotype has just a few counts. CDR3 amino acids: CASSQESGSSRPQPQHF. CDR3 DNA sequence: TGCGCCAGCAGCCAAGAGTCGGGCAGCTCCCGACCTCAGCCCCAGCATTTT. The chain joins TRBV4-1 to TRBJ1-5; D call uncertain. Germline V gives CDR1 MGHRA, CDR2 YSYEKL. The germline V and J ends were trimmed by 0 bases and 6 bases, with 18 bases remaining between them. The CDR3 runs 17 residues.

The sample holds a few counts of this clonotype. The DNA of the CDR3 is TGTGCCAGCAGCGAAGGACAGGGGGCCCACGAGCAGTACTTC. It yields the protein CASSEGQGAHEQYF. The rearrangement links TRBV9 to TRBJ2-7; 11 bases match TRBD1. Germline CDR1 is SGDLS and CDR2 is YYNGEE. Trimming took 3 bases from V and 5 from J; bases not matched to a gene: 4. The CDR3 runs 14 residues.

The chain links TRBV12-3 or TRBV12-4 to TRBJ2-5; tentatively, D is TRBD1 (5 bases). This CDR3 comprises 14 residues. The V end lost 7 bases, the J end lost 0 bases, and 12 bases lay between the germline ends. DNA of the CDR3: TGTGCCAGCACCCCGACAGTGGACCAAGAGACCCAGTACTTC. Translated, it gives CASTPTVDQETQYF.

A few counts support this clonotype. This sequence joins TRBV6-1 and TRBJ2-7; D may be TRBD1 or TRBD2 (5 bases each). V lost 7 bases and J 3 bases, leaving 16 bases between the germline ends. The germline V gene has CDR1 MNHNS and CDR2 SASEGT. The CDR3 consists of 14 residues. The DNA of the CDR3 is TGTGCCAGCAAAGGGGACCTCAACCTCTACGAGCAGTACTTC. It is translated as CASKGDLNLYEQYF.

The table lists this clonotype with a few counts. This chain links TRBV4-1 with TRBJ2-5, with 8 bases aligning to TRBD2. The V gene's germline CDR1 is MGHRA and CDR2 YSYEKL. The CDR3 runs 14 residues. V lost 4 bases and J lost 3; bases outside the gene matches: 4. The CDR3 loop is CASSLGGGEETQYF. The CDR3 DNA is TGCGCCAGCAGCCTCGGGGGGGGGGAAGAGACCCAGTACTTC.

This chain connects TRBV28 to TRBJ1-3; D is unclear. Germline V gene data show CDR1 as MDHEN and CDR2 as SYDVKM. Trimming shortened V by 3 bases and J by 0 bases, and 6 bases separated the two germline ends. The CDR3 contains 14 residues. CDR3 amino acids: CASSFRVSGNTIYF. CDR3 in DNA: TGTGCCAGCAGTTTTAGAGTCTCTGGAAACACCATATATTTT.

This clonotype has ten or more counts. The V and J genes are TRBV25-1 and TRBJ1-6, with 8 bases fitting TRBD1. The CDR3 has 15 residues. Unmatched junction bases numbered 4, after V lost 4 bases and J lost 5 bases. Germline V gene sequence: CDR1 MGHDK, CDR2 SYGVNS. CDR3 nucleotides: TGTGCCAGCAGTGCGGGACAGGTGAATAATTCACCCCTCCACTTT. Translated, it gives CASSAGQVNNSPLHF.

V gene TRBV29-1 combines with J gene TRBJ1-1; D is unclear. Germline assignment: CDR1 SQVTM and CDR2 ANQGSEA. With 1 base removed from V and 4 bases from J, the gap between germline ends came to 13 bases. The CDR3 extends over 14 amino acids. CDR3 sequence (DNA): TGCAGCGTTGAAGTCAGCCCGGGGAGCACTGAAGCTTTCTTT. Protein product: CSVEVSPGSTEAFF.

This sequence joins TRBV30 and TRBJ2-1, with 11 nucleotides matching TRBD2. The trim removed 3 bases at V and 0 bases at J, leaving 13 bases unmatched. Germline-derived CDR1 and CDR2 are GTSNPN and SVGIG (reference sequence). This CDR3 region has 19 residues. CDR3 protein: CAWSKGVSGRGSSYNEQFF. The CDR3 DNA sequence: TGTGCCTGGAGCAAGGGGGTTAGCGGGAGGGGGAGCTCCTACAATGAGCAGTTCTTC.

At least ten counts were recorded for this clonotype. The chain recombines TRBV10-3 with TRBJ2-7, with 7 bases that match TRBD1. Germline assignment: CDR1 ENHRY and CDR2 SYGVKD. V trimming: 4 bases; J trimming: 3 bases; junction bases outside the gene matches: 6. The CDR3 has 14 amino acids. The CDR3 loop reads CAISAYPGGYEQYF. DNA of the CDR3: TGTGCCATCAGTGCCTACCCAGGGGGCTACGAGCAGTACTTC.

This clonotype was counted at least ten times. The junction departs from the called germline gene at one end, perhaps through a read error. This sequence joins TRBV28 and TRBJ2-4; D gene unclear. Per the germline V gene, CDR1 is MDHEN and CDR2 is SYDVKM. The CDR3 runs 13 residues. The CDR3 sequence is CASSDTPLTFRNF. DNA of the CDR3: TGTGCCAGCTCCGATACCCCCCTGACATTTAGGAACTTC. Variable domain in full (rest from reference TRBV28 and TRBJ2-4): DVKVTQSSRYLVKRTGEKVFLECVQDMDHENMFWYRQDPGLGLRLIYFSYDVKMKEKGDIPEGYSVSREKKERFSLILESASTNQTSMYLCASSDTPLTFRNFGAGTRLSVL.

CDR3 DNA: TGTGCCAGCAGACCCGGACTAGCGGGAGTGGATGAGCAGTTCTTC. It encodes CASRPGLAGVDEQFF. This chain joins TRBV12-3 or TRBV12-4 and TRBJ2-1; TRBD2 aligns across 13 bases. The length of the CDR3 is 15 residues. The junction had 7 bases not matched to a gene; V was cut back by 6 bases and J by 8 bases.

This chain joins TRBV18 and TRBJ2-7; TRBD2 matches at 10 bases. Germline lookup yields CDR1 KGHSH and CDR2 LQKENI. The CDR3 runs to 16 residues. The ends lost 1 base at V and 5 bases at J; junction bases unmatched: 8. The CDR3 loop is CASSPQAGGPVHEQYF. In DNA form, the CDR3 reads TGTGCCAGCTCACCACAAGCGGGAGGGCCCGTCCACGAGCAGTACTTC.

This clonotype came up many times. This chain connects TRBV29-1 to TRBJ2-3, with a possible D match to TRBD2 (5 bases). V was pared by 6 bases and J by 1 base, with 14 bases between. The CDR3 totals 14 residues. Germline V gives CDR1 SQVTM, CDR2 ANQGSEA. This CDR3 is CSVGVVQRTDTQYF. In DNA form, the CDR3 reads TGCAGCGTCGGGGTGGTACAGCGCACAGATACGCAGTATTTT.

This clonotype was observed a handful of times. The CDR3 loop reads CAWGRQGINEKLFF. The CDR3 DNA reads as TGTGCCTGGGGCCGACAGGGGATAAATGAAAAACTGTTTTTT. V is TRBV30 and J is TRBJ1-4, with 8 positions matching TRBD1. CDR1 is GTSNPN and CDR2 is SVGIG in the germline V gene (reference sequence). CDR3 length: 14 amino acids. Unmatched junction bases numbered 7, after V lost 5 bases and J lost 5 bases.

In its sample, this clonotype was seen many times. The rearrangement joins TRBV5-1 to TRBJ2-1; D call uncertain. Germline CDR1 and CDR2: SGHRS and YFSETQ. The V and J ends lost 0 bases and 3 bases respectively, with 1 base between them. There are 12 residues in the CDR3. DNA of the CDR3: TGCGCCAGCAGCTTGGACTACAATGAGCAGTTCTTC. As protein: CASSLDYNEQFF.

This clonotype was picked up a small number of times. The rearrangement uses TRBV12-3 or TRBV12-4 and TRBJ1-2; tentative D call: TRBD1 (6 bases). Deletions cut 6 bases from V and 3 bases from J, with 14 bases between. The CDR3 is made up of 14 amino acids. CDR3 loop: CASSSTGRDYGYTF. CDR3 coding DNA: TGTGCCAGCAGCTCGACAGGACGGGACTATGGCTACACCTTC.

This clonotype has at least ten counts. V is TRBV28 and J is TRBJ1-2; no clear D gene. The germline gives CDR1 MDHEN, CDR2 SYDVKM. Trimming cost V 8 bases and J 0 bases, with 10 bases left between them. This CDR3 contains 13 residues. For the CDR3, the DNA is TGTGCCAGCCTGACTGGAGCTAACTATGGCTACACCTTC. It encodes CASLTGANYGYTF.